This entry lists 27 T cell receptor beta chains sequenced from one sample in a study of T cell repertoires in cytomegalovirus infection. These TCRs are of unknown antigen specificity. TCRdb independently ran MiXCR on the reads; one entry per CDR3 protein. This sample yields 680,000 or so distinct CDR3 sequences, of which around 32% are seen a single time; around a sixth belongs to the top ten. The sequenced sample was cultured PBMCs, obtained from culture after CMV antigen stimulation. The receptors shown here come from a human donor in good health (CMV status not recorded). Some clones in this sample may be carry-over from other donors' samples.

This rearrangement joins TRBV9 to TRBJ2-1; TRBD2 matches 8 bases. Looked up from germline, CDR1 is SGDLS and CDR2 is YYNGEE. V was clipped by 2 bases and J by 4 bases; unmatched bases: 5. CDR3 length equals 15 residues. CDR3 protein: CASSVGGAQYNEQFF. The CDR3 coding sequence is TGTGCCAGCAGCGTCGGGGGGGCCCAGTACAATGAGCAGTTCTTC.

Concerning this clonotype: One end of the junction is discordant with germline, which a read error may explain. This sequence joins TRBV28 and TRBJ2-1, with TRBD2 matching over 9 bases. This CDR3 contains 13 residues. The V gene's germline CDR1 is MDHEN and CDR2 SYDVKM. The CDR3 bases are TGTGCCAGCAGCTCAACCCAAGGACTAGCGCCAGGCTTC. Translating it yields CASSSTQGLAPGF.

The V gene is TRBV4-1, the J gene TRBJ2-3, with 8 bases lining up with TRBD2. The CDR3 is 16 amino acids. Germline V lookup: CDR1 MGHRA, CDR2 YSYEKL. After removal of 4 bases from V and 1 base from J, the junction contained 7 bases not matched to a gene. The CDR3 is CASSRPAAGGTDTQYF. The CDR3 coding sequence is TGCGCCAGCAGCCGCCCCGCAGCGGGGGGCACAGATACGCAGTATTTT.

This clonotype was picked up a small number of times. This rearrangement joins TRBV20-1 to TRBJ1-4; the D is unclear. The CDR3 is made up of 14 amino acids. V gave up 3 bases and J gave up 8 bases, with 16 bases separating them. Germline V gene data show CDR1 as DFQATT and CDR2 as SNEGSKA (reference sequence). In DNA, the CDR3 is TGCAGTGCTAGTATATCCAGCTTGAGAGAAAAACTGTTTTTT. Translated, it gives CSASISSLREKLFF.

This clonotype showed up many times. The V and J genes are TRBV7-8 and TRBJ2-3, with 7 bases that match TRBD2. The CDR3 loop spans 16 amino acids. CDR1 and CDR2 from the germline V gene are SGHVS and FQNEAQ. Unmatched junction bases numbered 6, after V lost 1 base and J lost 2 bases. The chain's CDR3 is CASSLGTGTNTDTQYF. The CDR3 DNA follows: TGTGCCAGCAGCTTAGGAACCGGGACTAACACAGATACGCAGTATTTT.

CDR3 sequence: CASSQQGRGGENTEAFF. The DNA of the CDR3 is TGTGCCAGCAGTCAACAGGGGAGGGGAGGAGAGAACACTGAAGCTTTCTTT. The genes are TRBV28 and TRBJ1-1; 7 bases map to TRBD1. In germline, CDR1 is MDHEN, CDR2 SYDVKM. CDR3 size: 17 residues. The ends lost 5 bases at V and 1 base at J; junction bases unmatched: 13.

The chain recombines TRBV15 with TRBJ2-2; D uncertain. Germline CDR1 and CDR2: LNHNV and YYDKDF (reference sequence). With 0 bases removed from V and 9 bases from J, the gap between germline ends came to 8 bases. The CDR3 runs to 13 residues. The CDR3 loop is CATSRDLIRELFF. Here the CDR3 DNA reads TGTGCCACCAGCAGAGATTTAATCCGGGAGCTGTTTTTT.

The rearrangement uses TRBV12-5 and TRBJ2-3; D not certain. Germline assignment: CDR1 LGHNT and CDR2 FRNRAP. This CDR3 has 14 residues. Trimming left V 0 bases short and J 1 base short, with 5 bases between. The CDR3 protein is CASGLVLGTDTQYF. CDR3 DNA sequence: TGTGCTAGTGGTTTGGTTTTAGGCACAGATACGCAGTATTTT.

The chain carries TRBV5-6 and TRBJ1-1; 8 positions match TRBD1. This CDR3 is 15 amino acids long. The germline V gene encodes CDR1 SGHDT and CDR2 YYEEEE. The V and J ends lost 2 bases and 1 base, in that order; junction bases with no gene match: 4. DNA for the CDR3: TGTGCCAGCAGCTTTACAGGGGGAGGGAACACTGAAGCTTTCTTT. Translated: CASSFTGGGNTEAFF.

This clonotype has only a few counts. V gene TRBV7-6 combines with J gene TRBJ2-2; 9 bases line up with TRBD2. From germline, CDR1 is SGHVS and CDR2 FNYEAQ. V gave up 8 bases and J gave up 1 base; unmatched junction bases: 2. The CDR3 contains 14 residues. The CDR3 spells CASLLAGNTGELFF. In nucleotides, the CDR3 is TGTGCCAGCTTACTAGCGGGGAACACCGGGGAGCTGTTTTTT.

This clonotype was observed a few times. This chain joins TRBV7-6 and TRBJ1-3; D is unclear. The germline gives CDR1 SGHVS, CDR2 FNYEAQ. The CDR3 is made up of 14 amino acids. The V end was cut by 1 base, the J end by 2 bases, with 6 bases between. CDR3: CASSLEEAGNTIYF. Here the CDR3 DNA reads TGTGCCAGCAGCTTAGAGGAGGCTGGAAACACCATATATTTT.

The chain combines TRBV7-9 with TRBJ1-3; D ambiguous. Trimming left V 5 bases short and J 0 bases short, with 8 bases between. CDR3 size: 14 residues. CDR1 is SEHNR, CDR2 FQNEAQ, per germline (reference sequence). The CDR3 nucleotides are TGTGCCAGCAGCCCCGTCGTCTCTGGAAACACCATATATTTT. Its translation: CASSPVVSGNTIYF.

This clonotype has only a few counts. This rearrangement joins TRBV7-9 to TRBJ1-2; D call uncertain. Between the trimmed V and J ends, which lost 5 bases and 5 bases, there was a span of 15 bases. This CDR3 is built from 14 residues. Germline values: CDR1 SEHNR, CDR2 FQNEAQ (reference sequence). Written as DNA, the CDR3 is TGTGCCAGCAGCCCCCGAGTTTTGACTTATGGCTACACCTTC. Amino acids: CASSPRVLTYGYTF.

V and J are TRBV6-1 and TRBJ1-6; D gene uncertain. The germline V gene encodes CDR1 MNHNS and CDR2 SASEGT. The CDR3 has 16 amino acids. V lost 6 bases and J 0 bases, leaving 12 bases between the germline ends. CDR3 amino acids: CASRRPSSSYNSPLHF. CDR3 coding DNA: TGTGCCAGCAGGAGGCCTTCAAGCTCCTATAATTCACCCCTCCACTTT.

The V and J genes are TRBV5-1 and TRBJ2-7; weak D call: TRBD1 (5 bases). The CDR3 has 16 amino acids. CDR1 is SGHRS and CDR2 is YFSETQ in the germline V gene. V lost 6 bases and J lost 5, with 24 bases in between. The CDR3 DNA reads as TGCGCCAGCACCACTACAGTAGGGGCCTCTCCCCACGAGCAGTACTTC. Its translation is CASTTTVGASPHEQYF.

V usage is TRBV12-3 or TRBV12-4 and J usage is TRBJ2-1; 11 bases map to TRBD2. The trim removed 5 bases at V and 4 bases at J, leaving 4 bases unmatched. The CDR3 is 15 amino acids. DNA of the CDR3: TGTGCCAGCAGTGTTAGCGGGAGGGCATACAATGAGCAGTTCTTC. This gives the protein CASSVSGRAYNEQFF.

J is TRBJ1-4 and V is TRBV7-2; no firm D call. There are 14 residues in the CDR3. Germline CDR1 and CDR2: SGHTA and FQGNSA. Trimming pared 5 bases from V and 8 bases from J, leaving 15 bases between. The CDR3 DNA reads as TGTGCCAGCAGCCGGCAGGCTCCGGGGGAAAAACTGTTTTTT. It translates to CASSRQAPGEKLFF.

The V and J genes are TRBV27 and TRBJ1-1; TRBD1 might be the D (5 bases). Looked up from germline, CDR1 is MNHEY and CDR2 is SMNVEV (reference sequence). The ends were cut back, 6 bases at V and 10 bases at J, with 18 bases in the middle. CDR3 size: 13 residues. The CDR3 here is CASRTRQTGAAFF. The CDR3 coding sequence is TGTGCCAGCAGGACCCGACAGACGGGAGCAGCTTTCTTT.

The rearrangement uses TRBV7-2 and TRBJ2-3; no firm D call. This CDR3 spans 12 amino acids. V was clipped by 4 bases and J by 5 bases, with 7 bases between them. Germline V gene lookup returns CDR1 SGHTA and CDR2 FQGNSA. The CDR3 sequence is CASSSTIDTQYF. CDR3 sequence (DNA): TGTGCCAGCAGCTCTACTATAGATACGCAGTATTTT.

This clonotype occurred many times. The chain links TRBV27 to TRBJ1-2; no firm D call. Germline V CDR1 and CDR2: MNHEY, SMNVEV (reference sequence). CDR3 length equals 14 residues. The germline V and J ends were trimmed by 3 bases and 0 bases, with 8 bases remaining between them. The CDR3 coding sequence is TGTGCCAGCAGTTTGGCCGGTCCTAACTATGGCTACACCTTC. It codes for CASSLAGPNYGYTF.

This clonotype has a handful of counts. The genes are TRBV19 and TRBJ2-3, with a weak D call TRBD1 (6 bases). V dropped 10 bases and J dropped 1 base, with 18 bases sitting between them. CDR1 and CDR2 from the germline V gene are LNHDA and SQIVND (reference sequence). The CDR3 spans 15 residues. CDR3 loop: CATLGRGRGTDTQYF. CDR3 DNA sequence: TGTGCCACCTTGGGCAGGGGTCGGGGCACAGATACGCAGTATTTT.

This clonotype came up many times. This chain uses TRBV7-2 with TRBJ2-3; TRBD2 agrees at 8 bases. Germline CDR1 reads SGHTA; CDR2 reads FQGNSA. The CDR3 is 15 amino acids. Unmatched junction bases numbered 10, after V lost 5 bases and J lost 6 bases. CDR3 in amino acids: CASSDSAGAGDTQYF. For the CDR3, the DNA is TGTGCCAGCAGCGACTCAGCGGGGGCGGGGGATACGCAGTATTTT.

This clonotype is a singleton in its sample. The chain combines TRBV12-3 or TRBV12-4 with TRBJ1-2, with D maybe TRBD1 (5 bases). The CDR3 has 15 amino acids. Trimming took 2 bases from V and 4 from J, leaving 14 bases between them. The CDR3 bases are TGTGCCAGCAGTTTATCAACAGGATCGGGCTATGGCTACACCTTC. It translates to CASSLSTGSGYGYTF.

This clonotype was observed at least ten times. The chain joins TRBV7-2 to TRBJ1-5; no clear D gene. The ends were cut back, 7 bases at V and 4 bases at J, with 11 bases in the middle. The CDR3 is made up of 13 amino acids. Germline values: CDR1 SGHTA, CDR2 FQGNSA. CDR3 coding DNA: TGTGCCAGCACCCCAGGTTGGAATCAGCCCCAGCATTTT. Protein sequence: CASTPGWNQPQHF.

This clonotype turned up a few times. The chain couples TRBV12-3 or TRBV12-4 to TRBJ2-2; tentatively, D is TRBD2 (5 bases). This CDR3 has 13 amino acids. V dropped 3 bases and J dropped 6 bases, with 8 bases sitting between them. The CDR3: CASSLILAGELFF. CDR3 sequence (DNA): TGTGCCAGCAGTTTGATACTAGCCGGGGAGCTGTTTTTT.

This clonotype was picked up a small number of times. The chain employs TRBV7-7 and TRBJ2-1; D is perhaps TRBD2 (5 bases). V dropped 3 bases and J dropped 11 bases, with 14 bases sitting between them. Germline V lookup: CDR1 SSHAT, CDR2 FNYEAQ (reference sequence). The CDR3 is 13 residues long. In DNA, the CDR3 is TGTGCCAGCAGCTTTTCCACCGGGGAGCAGCAGTTCTTC. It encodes CASSFSTGEQQFF.

CDR3 region: CASTQGVAPLHF. CDR3 nucleotide sequence: TGTGCCAGCACCCAGGGAGTGGCACCCCTCCACTTT. The gene calls are TRBV10-3 and TRBJ1-6, with TRBD1 as a possible D gene (5 bases). Germline CDR1 reads ENHRY; CDR2 reads SYGVKD. V was pared by 10 bases and J by 11 bases, with 15 bases between. The CDR3 is made up of 12 amino acids.